The entry that follows covers one T cell receptor beta chain sequence. Its antigen is unknown. This record belongs to a study of TIL therapy for anti-PD-1-resistant metastatic lung cancer. Broader study findings: This highly selected cohort may not generalize to typical lung cancer patients.

The CDR3 has 13 residues. Trimming pared 7 bases from V and 6 bases from J, leaving 16 bases between. Germline CDR1 GTSNPN, CDR2 SVGIG (reference sequence). The libraries were made with immunoSEQ v3. Data came from immunoSEQ multiplex PCR; TCRdb stores just in-frame clones and leaves some out. The sample holds around 30,000 clones, around three quarters seen once. This sample's time point: pre-treatment sample, taken before nivolumab and TIL therapy. The sequencing here drew on blood, taken at baseline. This TCR derives from a woman aged 30-79 years with non-small cell lung cancer. The chain uses TRBV30 and TRBJ2-1; D tentatively reads TRBD1 or TRBD2 (5 bases each). The CDR3 bases are TGTGCCTCCAGGCTAGAGGGGCCCAATGAGCAGTTCTTC. This gives the protein CASRLEGPNEQFF. Full variable domain (remainder filled in from reference TRBV30 and TRBJ2-1): SQTIHQWPATLVQPVGSPLSLECTVEGTSNPNLYWYRQAAGRGLQLLFYSVGIGQISSEVPQNLSASRPQDRQFILSSKKLLLSDSGFYLCASRLEGPNEQFFGPGTRLTVL.